Listed here are 32 T cell receptor beta chains from one sample, sequenced in a study of identical twins. TCRdb re-derived calls from the 5' RACE reads in MiXCR, one entry per CDR3 protein. The table has around 290,000 distinct CDR3 sequences, over 8.5% seen once. This same sample was also part of a study on yellow fever vaccine responses in identical twins.

Sequenced sample: CD8+ T cells sorted from blood. Receptor source: a woman aged 18-35 years in good health.

In its sample, this clonotype was seen a few times. The chain links TRBV12-3 or TRBV12-4 to TRBJ2-1; TRBD2 might be the D (6 bases). CDR3 size: 13 residues. The V end lost 5 bases, the J end lost 6 bases, and 11 bases lay between the germline ends. CDR3 nucleotide sequence: TGTGCCAGCAGTCGTGGGGGGATCAATGAGCAGTTCTTC. Protein product: CASSRGGINEQFF.

The chain joins TRBV20-1 to TRBJ2-3, with 8 bases matching TRBD2. The CDR3 runs 18 residues. V gave up 5 bases and J gave up 1 base; unmatched junction bases: 17. The V gene's germline CDR1 is DFQATT and CDR2 SNEGSKA (reference sequence). The CDR3 sequence is CSAPHGTGGLLGTDTQYF. CDR3 coding DNA: TGCAGTGCTCCCCACGGGACGGGAGGGCTACTCGGCACAGATACGCAGTATTTT.

This clonotype was detected only a few times. The CDR3 loop is CASSPGRGVAYEQYF. In DNA form, the CDR3 reads TGTGCCAGCAGCCCGGGACGGGGAGTCGCCTACGAGCAGTACTTC. The chain combines TRBV7-6 with TRBJ2-7; D could derive from TRBD1 or TRBD2 (5 bases each). Germline V gene data show CDR1 as SGHVS and CDR2 as FNYEAQ. V gave up 5 bases and J gave up 2 bases, with 16 bases separating them. CDR3 length: 15 residues.

The chain joins TRBV28 to TRBJ1-2; no reliable D call. The CDR3 contains 13 residues. Germline V CDR1 and CDR2: MDHEN, SYDVKM. Trimming pared 2 bases from V and 8 bases from J, leaving 12 bases between. CDR3 DNA: TGTGCCAGCAGTTTACGGGAATCGGTGGGCTACACCTTC. Its translation: CASSLRESVGYTF.

At least ten counts were recorded for this clonotype. The chain employs TRBV6-5 and TRBJ2-7; 7 bases fit TRBD1. CDR3 length: 14 amino acids. Germline values: CDR1 MNHEY, CDR2 SVGAGI. The V and J ends lost 2 bases and 5 bases, in that order; junction bases with no gene match: 6. The CDR3 sequence: CASSYEGALDEQYF. The CDR3 nucleotides are TGTGCCAGCAGTTACGAGGGGGCCTTGGACGAGCAGTACTTC.

This clonotype was seen repeatedly, ten times or more. This chain joins TRBV11-2 and TRBJ1-1, with a tentative D call TRBD1 (5 bases). CDR1 and CDR2 (germline): SGHAT, FQNNGV. V gave up 5 bases and J gave up 7 bases, with 23 bases separating them. This CDR3 comprises 16 residues. This CDR3 is CASSPVGLGPSGEAFF. The CDR3, as DNA: TGTGCCAGCAGCCCCGTGGGGTTGGGGCCTAGCGGTGAAGCTTTCTTT. Combining the CDR3 with reference TRBV11-2 and TRBJ1-1 gives the whole variable domain EAGVAQSPRYKIIEKRQSVAFWCNPISGHATLYWYQQILGQGPKLLIQFQNNGVVDDSQLPKDRFSAERLKGVDSTLKIQPAKLEDSAVYLCASSPVGLGPSGEAFFGQGTRLTVV.

The table lists this clonotype with many counts. The rearrangement joins TRBV12-3 or TRBV12-4 to TRBJ2-7; D gene unclear. The CDR3 has 13 amino acids. Trimming took off 2 bases at V and 0 bases at J, with 5 bases between the two ends. The CDR3 here is CASSLRRSYEQYF. Here the CDR3 DNA reads TGTGCCAGCAGTTTACGGCGCTCCTACGAGCAGTACTTC.

The CDR3 coding sequence is TGTGCCTGGACAGAGACAGGGGGCTTTACGGATACGCAGTATTTT. The encoded protein is CAWTETGGFTDTQYF. The chain couples TRBV30 to TRBJ2-3; 10 nucleotides agree with TRBD1. This CDR3 spans 15 amino acids. Germline V CDR1 and CDR2: GTSNPN, SVGIG (reference sequence). The trim removed 4 bases at V and 6 bases at J, leaving 10 bases unmatched.

The chain combines TRBV5-6 with TRBJ2-7, with 13 positions matching TRBD2. This CDR3 region has 15 residues. Trimming removed 4 bases from V and 5 bases from J; junction bases left unmatched: 6. Germline CDR1 is SGHDT and CDR2 is YYEEEE. In DNA, the CDR3 is TGTGCCAGCAGCCCGGGACTAGCGGGGCATAACGAGCAGTACTTC. Translated, it gives CASSPGLAGHNEQYF.

There are many counts of this clonotype. J is TRBJ1-1 and V is TRBV28; maybe TRBD1 (5 bases). The germline V and J ends were trimmed by 1 base and 0 bases, with 12 bases remaining between them. The CDR3 extends over 16 amino acids. Germline V gives CDR1 MDHEN, CDR2 SYDVKM. The CDR3 DNA reads as TGTGCCAGCAGTTTATCCCCGGGGACGCTGAACACTGAAGCTTTCTTT. Encoded protein: CASSLSPGTLNTEAFF.

This CDR3 reads CSARAGLAKNIQYF. The CDR3 region has the DNA TGCAGTGCTAGAGCAGGGTTAGCCAAAAACATTCAGTACTTC. The gene calls are TRBV20-1 and TRBJ2-4, with D maybe TRBD1 (5 bases). Germline CDR1 and CDR2: DFQATT and SNEGSKA (reference sequence). V was shortened by 1 base and J by 0 bases, with 7 bases between the two germline ends. This CDR3 spans 14 amino acids.

This clonotype was detected ten times or more. The chain is built from TRBV29-1 and TRBJ2-7; D may be TRBD2 (5 bases). CDR3 length: 11 residues. V was trimmed by 5 bases and J by 2 bases, leaving 7 bases between them. CDR1 is SQVTM, CDR2 ANQGSEA, per germline. The CDR3 coding sequence is TGCAGCGTTTTCGGGACCTACGAGCAGTACTTC. It specifies CSVFGTYEQYF.

This clonotype was counted between two and nine times. The chain employs TRBV5-4 and TRBJ2-5, with a possible D match to TRBD1 (6 bases). The CDR3 runs to 13 residues. Trimming took off 0 bases at V and 5 bases at J, with 8 bases between the two ends. Looked up from germline, CDR1 is SGHNT and CDR2 is YYREEE (reference sequence). This CDR3 is CASSLDREETQYF. CDR3 nucleotides: TGTGCCAGCAGCTTGGACAGGGAGGAGACCCAGTACTTC.

This clonotype was counted only a few times. The CDR3 DNA reads as TGTGCCAGCTCTGTAGTGGGGCGCGTCTATGGCTACACCTTC. This sequence encodes CASSVVGRVYGYTF. The J gene is TRBJ1-2, the V gene TRBV7-9, with D possibly being TRBD1 (5 bases). Germline V gene data show CDR1 as SEHNR and CDR2 as FQNEAQ (reference sequence). CDR3 size: 14 residues. V was pared by 8 bases and J by 4 bases, with 17 bases between. The complete variable domain, with remaining parts taken from reference TRBV7-9 and TRBJ1-2, reads DTGVSQNPRHKITKRGQNVTFRCDPISEHNRLYWYRQTLGQGPEFLTYFQNEAQLEKSRLLSDRFSAERPKGSFSTLEIQRTEQGDSAMYLCASSVVGRVYGYTFGSGTRLTVV.

This clonotype was detected only a few times. This chain joins TRBV10-3 and TRBJ2-1; D unresolved. This CDR3 is built from 13 residues. Trimming left V 7 bases short and J 8 bases short, with 15 bases between. Germline V gives CDR1 ENHRY, CDR2 SYGVKD. CDR3 sequence (DNA): TGTGCCATCACCTCGGACGGGTGGGATGAGCAGTTCTTC. Protein: CAITSDGWDEQFF.

This clonotype was seen a handful of times. V gene TRBV15 combines with J gene TRBJ2-7; a weak D match, TRBD2 (6 bases). Deletions cut 9 bases from V and 5 bases from J, with 17 bases between. Per germline, CDR1 LNHNV and CDR2 YYDKDF (reference sequence). The CDR3 runs to 13 residues. CDR3 nucleotides: TGTGCCACAGCCGTCCAGGAGGGAGACGAGCAGTACTTC. Translation: CATAVQEGDEQYF. The variable domain in full, completed from reference TRBV15 and TRBJ2-7, reads DAMVIQNPRYQVTQFGKPVTLSCSQTLNHNVMYWYQQKSSQAPKLLFHYYDKDFNNEADTPDNFQSRRPNTSFCFLDIRSPGLGDTAMYLCATAVQEGDEQYFGPGTRLTVT.

The chain couples TRBV6-1 to TRBJ2-3; TRBD1 might be the D (6 bases). Germline V lookup: CDR1 MNHNS, CDR2 SASEGT. CDR3 length equals 15 residues. With 6 bases removed from V and 5 bases from J, the gap between germline ends came to 18 bases. CDR3: CASSMATMGQDTQYF. CDR3 DNA: TGTGCCAGCAGCATGGCGACGATGGGACAAGATACGCAGTATTTT.

V and J are TRBV7-3 and TRBJ2-3; TRBD1 matches at 10 bases. V lost 6 bases, J lost 6 bases, and 9 bases stayed unmatched. This CDR3 has 15 residues. Germline-derived CDR1 and CDR2 are SGHTA and FQGTGA. CDR3 sequence: CASRSPGTGADTQYF. The CDR3 DNA sequence: TGTGCCAGCAGGTCCCCCGGGACAGGGGCTGATACGCAGTATTTT.

This clonotype was observed many times. The chain joins TRBV14 to TRBJ2-7; a possible D gene is TRBD2 (5 bases). The CDR3 consists of 14 residues. V was trimmed by 1 base and J by 2 bases, leaving 9 bases between them. CDR1 is SGHDN and CDR2 is FVKESK in the germline V gene. The CDR3 DNA sequence: TGTGCCAGCAGCCAAGGAGGGATACCCTACGAGCAGTACTTC. It specifies CASSQGGIPYEQYF.

This clonotype was observed many times. J is TRBJ2-2 and V is TRBV11-2, with D possibly TRBD1 on 5 matching bases. From germline, CDR1 is SGHAT and CDR2 FQNNGV. V was pared by 3 bases and J by 7 bases, with 27 bases between. This CDR3 has 19 residues. The CDR3 nucleotides are TGTGCCAGCAGCTTTTACCCGGACACTAATGAATTGGGTGGCGGGGAGCTGTTTTTT. It specifies CASSFYPDTNELGGGELFF.

The table lists this clonotype with many counts. The chain couples TRBV2 to TRBJ2-1; TRBD1 matches 7 bases. CDR1 SNHLY and CDR2 FYNNEI come from the germline V gene. The CDR3 has 12 amino acids. V was clipped by 6 bases and J by 4 bases; unmatched bases: 0. CDR3 nucleotides: TGTGCCAGCAGGGACAGGTACAATGAGCAGTTCTTC. Translation gives CASRDRYNEQFF. Variable domain in full (rest from reference TRBV2 and TRBJ2-1): EPEVTQTPSHQVTQMGQEVILRCVPISNHLYFYWYRQILGQKVEFLVSFYNNEISEKSEIFDDQFSVERPDGSNFTLKIRSTKLEDSAMYFCASRDRYNEQFFGPGTRLTVL.

This clonotype was seen a few times. CDR3 protein: CASSEFVGTLYQETQYF. As DNA, the CDR3 is TGTGCCAGCAGCGAGTTTGTCGGGACTTTGTACCAAGAGACCCAGTACTTC. The gene calls are TRBV11-2 and TRBJ2-5, with D possibly TRBD2 on 6 matching bases. Looked up from germline, CDR1 is SGHAT and CDR2 is FQNNGV. The CDR3 is made up of 17 amino acids. V shed 5 bases and J shed 0 bases, with 19 bases lying between them.

This chain uses TRBV4-1 with TRBJ2-1; 9 positions match TRBD1. The CDR3 has 16 amino acids. Germline values: CDR1 MGHRA, CDR2 YSYEKL. J was trimmed by 2 bases and V by 3 bases; bases with no gene match: 5. The CDR3 DNA follows: TGCGCCAGCAGCCAGGACAGGGGTGCGACCTACAATGAGCAGTTCTTC. Translation: CASSQDRGATYNEQFF.

This clonotype was detected ten times or more. This rearrangement joins TRBV4-3 to TRBJ2-7; D remains unclear. The CDR3 runs 13 residues. From germline, CDR1 is LGHNA and CDR2 YSLEER. The germline V and J ends were trimmed by 4 bases and 3 bases, with 10 bases remaining between them. The CDR3 region is CASSPRRNYEQYF. CDR3 nucleotide sequence: TGCGCCAGCAGCCCGCGAAGGAACTACGAGCAGTACTTC.

The gene calls are TRBV20-1 and TRBJ2-7; 11 bases are a match to TRBD1. This CDR3 has 14 amino acids. Germline CDR1 and CDR2: DFQATT and SNEGSKA (reference sequence). V was clipped by 6 bases and J by 0 bases; unmatched bases: 4. CDR3 nucleotides: TGCAGTGCCGAGGACAGGGGGCTCTCCTACGAGCAGTACTTC. Encoded protein: CSAEDRGLSYEQYF.

Points on this clonotype: Germline and junction disagree at one end, which may indicate a read error. The genes are TRBV7-7 and TRBJ2-2; D not resolved. The CDR3 sequence is 16 residues long. Looked up from germline, CDR1 is SSHAT and CDR2 is FNYEAQ (reference sequence). CDR3 DNA sequence: TGTGCTAGCAGCGTGACAATTCCTGGGATCTGGGGGGAGCTGTTTTTT. Amino acid sequence: CASSVTIPGIWGELFF.

The CDR3 loop reads CASSQERPTLRGGEQFF. The CDR3 bases are TGCGCCAGCAGCCAAGAAAGGCCAACCCTCCGGGGGGGTGAGCAGTTCTTC. The V gene is TRBV4-3, the J gene TRBJ2-1; 8 nucleotides agree with TRBD2. The CDR3 covers 17 residues. Germline CDR1 reads LGHNA; CDR2 reads YSLEER. Trimming removed 0 bases from V and 9 bases from J; junction bases left unmatched: 13.

This clonotype was detected ten times or more. The chain links TRBV9 to TRBJ2-3; 8 bases fit TRBD2. Germline V gene data show CDR1 as SGDLS and CDR2 as YYNGEE. The junction had 5 bases not matched to a gene; V was cut back by 5 bases and J by 6 bases. The CDR3 sequence is 13 residues long. Here the CDR3 DNA reads TGTGCCAGCAGGAAGACTAGCGCGGATACGCAGTATTTT. It encodes CASRKTSADTQYF.

The chain has TRBV29-1 and TRBJ1-1; tentatively, D is TRBD1 (5 bases). Looked up from germline, CDR1 is SQVTM and CDR2 is ANQGSEA. V lost 4 bases and J 0 bases, leaving 12 bases between the germline ends. CDR3 length: 14 amino acids. CDR3 sequence (DNA): TGCAGCGTTGCTGGGACGGATATGAACACTGAAGCTTTCTTT. Translating it yields CSVAGTDMNTEAFF.

The CDR3 protein is CACDRGQNYGYTF. CDR3 bases: TGTGCCTGTGACAGGGGGCAAAACTATGGCTACACCTTC. The gene calls are TRBV2 and TRBJ1-2, with 10 positions matching TRBD1. This CDR3 contains 13 residues. Germline values: CDR1 SNHLY, CDR2 FYNNEI. The V gene end was trimmed by 11 bases and the J gene end by 2 bases; junction bases not matched to a gene: 5.

The gene calls are TRBV11-2 and TRBJ2-7; 7 bases are shared with TRBD2. With 5 bases clipped from V and 2 bases from J, the junction kept 21 bases outside the gene matches. The CDR3 has 19 amino acids. Germline V CDR1 and CDR2: SGHAT, FQNNGV. The CDR3 DNA sequence: TGTGCCAGCAGCCCCCCTCATCCCCCTAGCGGCGCCCCGCCCTACGAGCAGTACTTC. It specifies CASSPPHPPSGAPPYEQYF.

This clonotype was counted many times. The chain recombines TRBV29-1 with TRBJ2-2; D is undetermined. This CDR3 is built from 12 residues. Trimming cost V 4 bases and J 7 bases, with 10 bases left between them. Germline-derived CDR1 and CDR2 are SQVTM and ANQGSEA. In DNA form, the CDR3 reads TGCAGCGTTGTACTAAGGGTCGGGGAGCTGTTTTTT. This sequence encodes CSVVLRVGELFF.